One and the same sample provided the 10 T cell receptor beta chains below, sequenced in a study of OX40 agonist ivuxolimab in advanced cancers. Sequenced by immunoSEQ multiplex PCR; TCRdb stores in-frame clones only, minus some. The sample lists roughly 100,000 clones; around 90% were seen once. The sequencing here drew on CD4+ or CD8+ T cells sorted from blood, taken in a trial of the OX40 agonist ivuxolimab. The origin of the receptors is an adult with an advanced solid tumor such as melanoma, head and neck, liver or kidney cancer.

The CDR3: CASSPDRGNQPQHF. The CDR3 nucleotides are TGCGCCAGCAGCCCGGACAGAGGCAATCAGCCCCAGCATTTT. The rearrangement uses TRBV5-1 and TRBJ1-5, with D possibly being TRBD1 (6 bases). Germline V gene sequence: CDR1 SGHRS, CDR2 YFSETQ. This CDR3 has 14 residues. With 4 bases removed from V and 2 bases from J, the gap between germline ends came to 10 bases.

This clone has more than one count but fewer than ten. J is TRBJ1-2 and V is TRBV30; D call uncertain. This CDR3 spans 12 amino acids. V was cut by 0 bases and J by 3 bases, with 5 bases left in between. Germline V gives CDR1 GTSNPN, CDR2 SVGIG (reference sequence). CDR3 bases: TGTGCCTGGAGTGTACATCACTATGGCTACACCTTC. Encoded protein: CAWSVHHYGYTF.

CDR3 amino acids: CASSIGSQGAQGTEAFF. In nucleotides, the CDR3 is TGTGCCAGTAGTATAGGAAGCCAGGGAGCTCAGGGGACTGAAGCTTTCTTT. The chain employs TRBV19 and TRBJ1-1; a weak D match, TRBD1 (6 bases). The V gene's germline CDR1 is LNHDA and CDR2 SQIVND (reference sequence). Trimming took 1 base from V and 5 from J, leaving 20 bases between them. The CDR3 contains 17 residues.

The chain employs TRBV19 and TRBJ1-1; 10 bases are a match to TRBD1. The ends lost 5 bases at V and 10 bases at J; junction bases unmatched: 10. The germline CDR1 and CDR2 sequences are LNHDA and SQIVND (reference sequence). This CDR3 contains 14 residues. The CDR3 loop is CASSLPGQGTLAFF. DNA for the CDR3: TGTGCCAGTAGTCTCCCGGGACAGGGGACTTTAGCTTTCTTT.

The V and J genes are TRBV5-5 and TRBJ1-1; 7 bases map to TRBD1. The V segment lost 3 bases and the J segment 1 base; nucleotides outside the gene matches: 3. The germline V gene encodes CDR1 SGHKS and CDR2 YYEKEE (reference sequence). This CDR3 contains 14 residues. CDR3: CASSWGQRNTEAFF. The CDR3 nucleotides read TGTGCCAGCAGCTGGGGACAGAGGAACACTGAAGCTTTCTTT.

The table lists this clone with a count of one. The genes are TRBV18 and TRBJ2-7, with a possible D match to TRBD2 (5 bases). The CDR3 is 15 amino acids. V was pared by 2 bases and J by 1 base, with 12 bases between. Germline V CDR1 and CDR2: KGHSH, LQKENI. This CDR3 reads CASSPGASGSYEQYF. CDR3 DNA: TGTGCCAGCTCACCAGGTGCATCGGGGTCCTACGAGCAGTACTTC.

This clone was recorded only once. DNA of the CDR3: TGTGCCAGCAGCGAAAGATTAGGAGCGGGTCAGCCCCAGCATTTT. Protein: CASSERLGAGQPQHF. The rearrangement joins TRBV14 to TRBJ1-5; no definite D call. The CDR3 totals 15 residues. The germline V gene encodes CDR1 SGHDN and CDR2 FVKESK. V was trimmed by 5 bases and J by 6 bases, leaving 17 bases between them.

This chain uses TRBV2 with TRBJ1-1; a weak D match, TRBD1 (6 bases). V shed 6 bases and J shed 1 base, with 9 bases lying between them. This CDR3 is 13 amino acids long. Germline V lookup: CDR1 SNHLY, CDR2 FYNNEI. The CDR3 nucleotides read TGTGCCAGCAGGGTACAGGGGAACACTGAAGCTTTCTTT. Protein sequence: CASRVQGNTEAFF.

J is TRBJ1-4 and V is TRBV7-9; D is uncertain. V was clipped by 4 bases and J by 7 bases, with 10 bases between them. Germline CDR1 SEHNR, CDR2 FQNEAQ (reference sequence). The CDR3 spans 13 residues. The CDR3, as DNA: TGTGCCAGCAGCTCAAGGAGTGGTGAAAAACTGTTTTTT. The encoded protein is CASSSRSGEKLFF.

The chain uses TRBV7-6 and TRBJ2-7; tentative D call: TRBD1 (5 bases). CDR1 is SGHVS, CDR2 FNYEAQ, per germline. V lost 4 bases and J lost 4, with 11 bases in between. The CDR3 runs 13 residues. This CDR3 is CASSSRQSYEQYF. The CDR3 coding sequence is TGTGCCAGCAGCTCTCGACAGTCTTACGAGCAGTACTTC. The whole variable domain, remainder taken from reference TRBV7-6 and TRBJ2-7, is GAGVSQSPRYKVTKRGQDVALRCDPISGHVSLYWYRQALGQGPEFLTYFNYEAQQDKSGLPNDRFSAERPEGSISTLTIQRTEQRDSAMYRCASSSRQSYEQYFGPGTRLTVT.